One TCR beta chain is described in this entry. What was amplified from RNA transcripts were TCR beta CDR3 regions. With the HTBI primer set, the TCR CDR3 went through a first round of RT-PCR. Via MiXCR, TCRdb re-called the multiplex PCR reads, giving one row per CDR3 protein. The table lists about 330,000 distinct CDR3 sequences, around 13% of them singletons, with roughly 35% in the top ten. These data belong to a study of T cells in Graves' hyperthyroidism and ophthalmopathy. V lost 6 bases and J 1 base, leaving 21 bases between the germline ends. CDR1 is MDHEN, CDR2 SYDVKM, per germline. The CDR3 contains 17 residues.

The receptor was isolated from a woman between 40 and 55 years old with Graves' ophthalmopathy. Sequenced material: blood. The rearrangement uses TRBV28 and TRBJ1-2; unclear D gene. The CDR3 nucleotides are TGTGCCAGCAGACATGTGGGAGAACTACGAAATAACTATGGCTACACCTTC. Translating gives CASRHVGELRNNYGYTF.